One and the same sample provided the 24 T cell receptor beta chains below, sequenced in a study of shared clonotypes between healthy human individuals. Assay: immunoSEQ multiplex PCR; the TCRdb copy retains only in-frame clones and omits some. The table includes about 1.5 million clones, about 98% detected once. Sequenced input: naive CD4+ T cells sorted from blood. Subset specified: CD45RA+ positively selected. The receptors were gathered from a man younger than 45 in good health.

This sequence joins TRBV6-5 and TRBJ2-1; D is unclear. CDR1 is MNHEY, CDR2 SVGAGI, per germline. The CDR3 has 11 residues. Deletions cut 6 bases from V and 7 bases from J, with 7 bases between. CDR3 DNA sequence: TGTGCCAGCAGGAAGAAGAATGAGCAGTTCTTC. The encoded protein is CASRKKNEQFF.

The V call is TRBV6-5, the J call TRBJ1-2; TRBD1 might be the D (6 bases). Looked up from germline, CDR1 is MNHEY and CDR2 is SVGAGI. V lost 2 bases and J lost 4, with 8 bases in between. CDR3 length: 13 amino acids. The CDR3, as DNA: TGTGCCAGCAGTTACACGGGGGCCTATGGCTACACCTTC. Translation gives CASSYTGAYGYTF.

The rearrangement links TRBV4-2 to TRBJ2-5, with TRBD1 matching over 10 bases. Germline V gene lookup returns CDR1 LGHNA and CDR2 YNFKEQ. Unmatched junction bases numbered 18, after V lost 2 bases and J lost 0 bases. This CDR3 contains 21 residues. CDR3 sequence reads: CASSQSKTGTGAWRDQETQYF. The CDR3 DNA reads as TGTGCCAGCAGCCAATCAAAGACCGGGACAGGGGCCTGGCGGGACCAAGAGACCCAGTACTTC.

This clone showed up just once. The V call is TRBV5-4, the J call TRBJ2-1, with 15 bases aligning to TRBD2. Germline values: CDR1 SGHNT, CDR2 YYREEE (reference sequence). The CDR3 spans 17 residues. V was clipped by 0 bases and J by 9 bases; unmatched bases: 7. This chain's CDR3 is CASSLGTGLAGGGEQFF. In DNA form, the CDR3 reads TGTGCCAGCAGCTTGGGGACGGGACTAGCGGGAGGTGGTGAGCAGTTCTTC.

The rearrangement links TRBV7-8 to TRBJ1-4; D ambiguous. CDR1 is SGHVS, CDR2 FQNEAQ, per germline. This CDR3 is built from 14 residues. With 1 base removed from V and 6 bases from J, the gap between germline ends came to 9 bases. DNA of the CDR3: TGTGCCAGCAGCTTAGGACGAAGCCATGAAAAACTGTTTTTT. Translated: CASSLGRSHEKLFF.

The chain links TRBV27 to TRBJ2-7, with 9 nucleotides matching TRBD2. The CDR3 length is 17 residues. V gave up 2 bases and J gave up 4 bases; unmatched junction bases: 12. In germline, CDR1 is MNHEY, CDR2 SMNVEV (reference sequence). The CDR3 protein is CASSLSGIAGVMYEQYF. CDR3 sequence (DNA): TGTGCCAGCAGTTTAAGTGGAATAGCGGGAGTAATGTACGAGCAGTACTTC.

The CDR3 sequence: CSVAGLAGRPDPYEQYF. The CDR3 DNA is TGCAGCGTTGCGGGACTAGCGGGACGTCCAGACCCCTACGAGCAGTACTTC. This chain connects TRBV29-1 to TRBJ2-7; 13 bases agree with TRBD2. The germline gives CDR1 SQVTM, CDR2 ANQGSEA. The CDR3 runs 17 residues. J gave up 2 bases and V 4 bases, and 11 bases lay outside the gene matches.

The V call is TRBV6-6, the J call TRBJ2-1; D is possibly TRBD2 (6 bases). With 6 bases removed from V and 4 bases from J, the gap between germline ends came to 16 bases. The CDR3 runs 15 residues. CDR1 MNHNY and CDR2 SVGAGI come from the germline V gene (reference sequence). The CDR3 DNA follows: TGTGCCAGCAGCAAAGGGACTCCGTGGTACAATGAGCAGTTCTTC. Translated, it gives CASSKGTPWYNEQFF.

CDR3 sequence: CASSPGEGTYSGELFF. CDR3 coding DNA: TGCGCCAGCAGCCCTGGGGAGGGTACCTATTCCGGGGAGCTGTTTTTT. The chain links TRBV5-1 to TRBJ2-2; TRBD2 matches 7 bases. The ends lost 4 bases at V and 6 bases at J; junction bases unmatched: 12. The CDR3 contains 16 residues. Germline CDR1 SGHRS, CDR2 YFSETQ. The complete variable domain, with remaining parts taken from reference TRBV5-1 and TRBJ2-2, reads KAGVTQTPRYLIKTRGQQVTLSCSPISGHRSVSWYQQTPGQGLQFLFEYFSETQRNKGNFPGRFSGRQFSNSRSEMNVSTLELGDSALYLCASSPGEGTYSGELFFGEGSRLTVL.

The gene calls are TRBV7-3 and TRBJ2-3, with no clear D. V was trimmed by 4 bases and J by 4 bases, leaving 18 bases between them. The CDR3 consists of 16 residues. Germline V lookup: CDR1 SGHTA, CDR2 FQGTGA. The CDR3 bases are TGTGCCAGCAGCTCAAAACCCGGTCCCGGCCCAGATACGCAGTATTTT. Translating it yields CASSSKPGPGPDTQYF.

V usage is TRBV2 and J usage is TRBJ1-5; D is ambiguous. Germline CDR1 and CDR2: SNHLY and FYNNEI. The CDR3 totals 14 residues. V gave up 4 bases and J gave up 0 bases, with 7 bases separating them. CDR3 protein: CASSADTSNQPQHF. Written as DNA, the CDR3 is TGTGCCAGCAGTGCTGACACTAGCAATCAGCCCCAGCATTTT.

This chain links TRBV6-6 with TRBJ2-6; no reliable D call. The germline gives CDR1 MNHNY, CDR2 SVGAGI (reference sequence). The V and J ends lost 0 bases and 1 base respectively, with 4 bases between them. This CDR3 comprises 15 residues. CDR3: CASSYSSSGANVLTF. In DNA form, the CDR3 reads TGTGCCAGCAGTTACTCGTCTTCTGGGGCCAACGTCCTGACTTTC.

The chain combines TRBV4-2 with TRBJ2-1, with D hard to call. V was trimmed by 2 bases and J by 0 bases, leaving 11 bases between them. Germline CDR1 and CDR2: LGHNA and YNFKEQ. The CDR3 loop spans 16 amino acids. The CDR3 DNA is TGTGCCAGCAGCCAAATACCGAAGAGCTCCTACAATGAGCAGTTCTTC. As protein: CASSQIPKSSYNEQFF.

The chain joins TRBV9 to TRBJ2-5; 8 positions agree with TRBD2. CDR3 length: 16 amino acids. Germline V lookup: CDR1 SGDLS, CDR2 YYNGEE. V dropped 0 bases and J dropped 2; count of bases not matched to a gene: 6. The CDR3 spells CASSVGTSIAQETQYF. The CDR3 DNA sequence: TGTGCCAGCAGCGTAGGGACTAGCATCGCGCAAGAGACCCAGTACTTC.

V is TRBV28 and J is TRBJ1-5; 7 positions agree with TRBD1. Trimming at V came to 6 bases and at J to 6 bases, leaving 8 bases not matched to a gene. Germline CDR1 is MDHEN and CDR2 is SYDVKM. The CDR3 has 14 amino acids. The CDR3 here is CASRPQGGGQPQHF. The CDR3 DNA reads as TGTGCCAGCAGACCCCAGGGGGGCGGTCAGCCCCAGCATTTT.

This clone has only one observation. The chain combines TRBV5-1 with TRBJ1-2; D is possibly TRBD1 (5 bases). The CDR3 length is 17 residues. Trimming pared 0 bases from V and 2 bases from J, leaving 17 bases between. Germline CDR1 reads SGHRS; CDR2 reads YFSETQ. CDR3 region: CASSLGPIGVGNYGYTF. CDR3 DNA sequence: TGCGCCAGCAGCTTGGGGCCCATAGGGGTGGGCAACTATGGCTACACCTTC.

The DNA for the CDR3 is TGTGCCAGCAGTCCCTTTGGGGACAATACCTACGAGCAGTACTTC. Translated, it gives CASSPFGDNTYEQYF. V and J are TRBV5-5 and TRBJ2-7; D possibly corresponds to TRBD1 (6 bases). Germline CDR1 SGHKS, CDR2 YYEKEE (reference sequence). The CDR3 spans 15 residues. V shed 5 bases and J shed 2 bases, with 17 bases lying between them.

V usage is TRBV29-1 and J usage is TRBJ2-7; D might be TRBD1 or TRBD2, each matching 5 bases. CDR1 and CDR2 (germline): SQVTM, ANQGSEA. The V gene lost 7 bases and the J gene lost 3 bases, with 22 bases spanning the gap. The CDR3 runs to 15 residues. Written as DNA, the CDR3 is TGCAGCGGGTTGGGGACCTCCAGAACGGGCTACGAGCAGTACTTC. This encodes CSGLGTSRTGYEQYF.

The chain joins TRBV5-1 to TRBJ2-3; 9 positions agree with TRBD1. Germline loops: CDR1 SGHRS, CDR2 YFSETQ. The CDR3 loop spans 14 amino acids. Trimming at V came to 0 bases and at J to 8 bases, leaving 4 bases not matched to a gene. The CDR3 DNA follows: TGCGCCAGCAGCTTGGTACAGGGGGCAGGTACGCAGTATTTT. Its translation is CASSLVQGAGTQYF.

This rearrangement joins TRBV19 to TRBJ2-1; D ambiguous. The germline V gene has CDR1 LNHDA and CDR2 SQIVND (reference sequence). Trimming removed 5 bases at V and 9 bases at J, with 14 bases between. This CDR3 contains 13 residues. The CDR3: CASSVSSVAEQFF. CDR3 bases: TGTGCCAGTAGTGTGAGTTCGGTGGCTGAGCAGTTCTTC.

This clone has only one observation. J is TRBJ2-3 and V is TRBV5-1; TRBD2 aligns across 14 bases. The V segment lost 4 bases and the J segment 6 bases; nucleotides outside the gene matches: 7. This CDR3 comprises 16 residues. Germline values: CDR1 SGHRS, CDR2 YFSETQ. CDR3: CASSPPGLAGVDTQYF. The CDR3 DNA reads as TGCGCCAGCAGCCCGCCGGGACTAGCGGGAGTTGATACGCAGTATTTT.

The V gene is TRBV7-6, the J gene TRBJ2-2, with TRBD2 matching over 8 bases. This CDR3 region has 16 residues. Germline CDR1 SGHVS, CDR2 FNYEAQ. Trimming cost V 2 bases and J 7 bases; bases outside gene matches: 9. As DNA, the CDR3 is TGTGCCAGCAGCTTAAGTCCAGCGGGAGCGGGCGGGGAGCTGTTTTTT. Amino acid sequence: CASSLSPAGAGGELFF.

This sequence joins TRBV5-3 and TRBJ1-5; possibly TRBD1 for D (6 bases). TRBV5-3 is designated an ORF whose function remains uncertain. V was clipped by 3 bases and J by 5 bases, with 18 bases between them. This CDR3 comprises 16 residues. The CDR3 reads CARSYSGLQGYQPQHF. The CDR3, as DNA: TGTGCCAGAAGCTATTCGGGACTCCAGGGGTATCAGCCCCAGCATTTT.

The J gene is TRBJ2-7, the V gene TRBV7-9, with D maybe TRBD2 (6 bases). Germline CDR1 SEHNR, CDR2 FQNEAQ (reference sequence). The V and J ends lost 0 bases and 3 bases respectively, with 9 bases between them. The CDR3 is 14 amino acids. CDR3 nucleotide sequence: TGTGCCAGCAGCTTAGCGGAGGGTGTCTACGAGCAGTACTTC. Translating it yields CASSLAEGVYEQYF.